The 20 T cell receptor beta chains below all came from one sample that was sequenced in a study of T cell responses to AZD1222 COVID-19 vaccine. Assay used: immunoSEQ multiplex PCR; TCRdb lists only in-frame clones, some missing. Here the sample spans about 150,000 clones, 80% to 90% being singletons. This specimen consisted of peripheral blood, obtained on day 0 of MenACWY control vaccination. The source of these receptors is an adult in good health.

The gene calls are TRBV9 and TRBJ2-6; D gene ambiguous. CDR1 and CDR2 from the germline V gene are SGDLS and YYNGEE. CDR3 size: 14 residues. The V end lost 2 bases, the J end lost 0 bases, and 3 bases lay between the germline ends. As DNA, the CDR3 is TGTGCCAGCAGCGTCCCCTCTGGGGCCAACGTCCTGACTTTC. This codes for CASSVPSGANVLTF.

The V call is TRBV14, the J call TRBJ2-1; 8 bases line up with TRBD2. V trimming: 4 bases; J trimming: 10 bases; junction bases outside the gene matches: 6. This CDR3 region has 13 residues. The germline CDR1 and CDR2 sequences are SGHDN and FVKESK. CDR3 in DNA: TGTGCCAGCAGCCGGACTAGCTTGGAGGAGCAGTTCTTC. It specifies CASSRTSLEEQFF.

The chain uses TRBV25-1 and TRBJ1-4, with D hard to call. The V gene's germline CDR1 is MGHDK and CDR2 SYGVNS. The length of the CDR3 is 13 residues. V lost 6 bases to trimming and J lost 7 bases, with 12 bases between them. CDR3 in amino acids: CASSGVLGEKLFF. Written as DNA, the CDR3 is TGTGCCAGCAGCGGGGTACTTGGTGAAAAACTGTTTTTT.

V gene TRBV18 combines with J gene TRBJ2-3, with D maybe TRBD2 (5 bases). V dropped 2 bases and J dropped 0 bases, with 9 bases sitting between them. The CDR3 loop spans 15 amino acids. Germline V lookup: CDR1 KGHSH, CDR2 LQKENI. The CDR3 loop reads CASSPEPGSTDTQYF. The CDR3 region has the DNA TGTGCCAGCTCACCAGAGCCGGGGAGCACAGATACGCAGTATTTT. Full variable domain (remainder filled in from reference TRBV18 and TRBJ2-3): NAGVMQNPRHLVRRRGQEARLRCSPMKGHSHVYWYRQLPEEGLKFMVYLQKENIIDESGMPKERFSAEFPKEGPSILRIQQVVRGDSAAYFCASSPEPGSTDTQYFGPGTRLTVL.

In its sample, this clone is medium-sized (0.01 to 0.1%). The rearrangement uses TRBV3-1 (or the pseudogene TRBV3-2) and TRBJ1-5, with D perhaps matching TRBD1 (6 bases). The CDR3 spans 15 residues. Germline V gives CDR1 LGHDT, CDR2 YNNKEL (reference sequence). Trimming removed 1 base from V and 6 bases from J, with 13 bases in between. CDR3: CASSQVAGAGQPQHF. In DNA, the CDR3 is TGTGCCAGCAGCCAAGTCGCAGGGGCAGGTCAGCCCCAGCATTTT.

The CDR3 sequence is CASSSQGSRTEAFF. CDR3 nucleotides: TGTGCCAGCAGTTCCCAGGGGTCGAGAACTGAAGCTTTCTTT. The V and J genes are TRBV27 and TRBJ1-1; D might be TRBD1 (6 bases). The CDR3 sequence is 14 residues long. Germline CDR1 and CDR2: MNHEY and SMNVEV (reference sequence). Trimming removed 4 bases from V and 5 bases from J, with 14 bases in between.

This rearrangement joins TRBV7-9 to TRBJ1-4, with D perhaps matching TRBD1 (5 bases). The CDR3 spans 11 residues. Trimming left V 1 base short and J 14 bases short, with 8 bases between. From germline, CDR1 is SEHNR and CDR2 FQNEAQ (reference sequence). The CDR3 here is CASSLGQGLFF. CDR3 bases: TGTGCCAGCAGCTTAGGGCAGGGCCTGTTTTTT. The full variable domain, its missing parts supplied by reference TRBV7-9 and TRBJ1-4, is DTGVSQNPRHKITKRGQNVTFRCDPISEHNRLYWYRQTLGQGPEFLTYFQNEAQLEKSRLLSDRFSAERPKGSFSTLEIQRTEQGDSAMYLCASSLGQGLFFGSGTQLSVL.

The J gene is TRBJ1-2, the V gene TRBV6-5, with a tentative D call TRBD1 (6 bases). Germline-derived CDR1 and CDR2 are MNHEY and SVGAGI. This CDR3 region has 15 residues. The V end lost 8 bases, the J end lost 1 base, and 17 bases lay between the germline ends. DNA for the CDR3: TGTGCCAGCTACCCCACGGGGGCCTTTAACTATGGCTACACCTTC. It yields the protein CASYPTGAFNYGYTF.

CDR3 DNA sequence: TGTGCCAGTAGTGATTACAGCAGCCCTAATTCACCCCTCCACTTT. Amino acid sequence: CASSDYSSPNSPLHF. The chain has TRBV19 and TRBJ1-6, with D hard to call. CDR3 length: 15 residues. V lost 5 bases and J lost 6, with 14 bases in between. Germline V CDR1 and CDR2: LNHDA, SQIVND (reference sequence).

The rearrangement joins TRBV4-1 to TRBJ2-7; D is perhaps TRBD2 (6 bases). Germline V lookup: CDR1 MGHRA, CDR2 YSYEKL. Trimming left V 3 bases short and J 6 bases short, with 21 bases between. The CDR3 totals 16 residues. CDR3 loop: CASSHPGLQIRSEQYV. Here the CDR3 DNA reads TGCGCCAGCAGCCATCCGGGACTTCAGATACGAAGCGAGCAGTACGTC.

This clone was counted at least ten times. The V call is TRBV10-2, the J call TRBJ2-7; no firm D call. Germline lookup yields CDR1 WSHSY and CDR2 SAAADI. Trimming removed 1 base at V and 2 bases at J, with 9 bases between. The CDR3 runs to 14 residues. The CDR3 here is CASSEYGQTYEQYV. DNA for the CDR3: TGCGCCAGCAGTGAGTACGGTCAAACCTACGAGCAGTACGTC.

The chain recombines TRBV6-5 with TRBJ2-2, with D perhaps matching TRBD2 (5 bases). V was pared by 0 bases and J by 1 base, with 9 bases between. CDR1 is MNHEY and CDR2 is SVGAGI in the germline V gene. This CDR3 is 16 amino acids long. The CDR3 bases are TGTGCCAGCAGTTACTCCCGGGGAATGAACACCGGGGAGCTGTTTTTT. Encoded protein: CASSYSRGMNTGELFF.

J is TRBJ2-5 and V is TRBV13; either TRBD1 or TRBD2 may supply D (5 bases each). Germline V gene data show CDR1 as PRHDT and CDR2 as FYEKMQ (reference sequence). CDR3 length equals 16 residues. V shed 4 bases and J shed 4 bases, with 19 bases lying between them. CDR3 DNA: TGTGCCAGCAGCTCCCTCCCACGGGGCGAAGGAGAGACCCAGTACTTC. This encodes CASSSLPRGEGETQYF. Filled out from reference TRBV13 and TRBJ2-5, the complete variable domain reads AAGVIQSPRHLIKEKRETATLKCYPIPRHDTVYWYQQGPGQDPQFLISFYEKMQSDKGSIPDRFSAQQFSDYHSELNMSSLELGDSALYFCASSSLPRGEGETQYFGPGTRLLVL.

This clone was detected once. The chain has TRBV18 and TRBJ2-5, with D uncertain. CDR3 length equals 12 residues. Trimming stripped 0 bases from V and 5 bases from J, with 4 bases between. Germline loops: CDR1 KGHSH, CDR2 LQKENI. In nucleotides, the CDR3 is TGTGCCAGCTCACCACCGCAGGAGACCCAGTACTTC. Its protein product is CASSPPQETQYF. The whole variable domain, remainder taken from reference TRBV18 and TRBJ2-5, is NAGVMQNPRHLVRRRGQEARLRCSPMKGHSHVYWYRQLPEEGLKFMVYLQKENIIDESGMPKERFSAEFPKEGPSILRIQQVVRGDSAAYFCASSPPQETQYFGPGTRLLVL.

The V gene is TRBV5-6, the J gene TRBJ1-2; no clear D gene. Trimming took 2 bases from V and 7 from J, leaving 9 bases between them. The germline V gene encodes CDR1 SGHDT and CDR2 YYEEEE. This CDR3 has 12 amino acids. The CDR3 nucleotides are TGTGCCAGCAGCTTAAGGGTGGCTGGCTACACCTTC. Translating gives CASSLRVAGYTF.

The CDR3 DNA reads TGTGCCAGCAGCCCCCCTGGGAGCAGGGGTACTGAAGCTTTCTTT. Translation: CASSPPGSRGTEAFF. V and J are TRBV4-2 and TRBJ1-1, with D tentatively TRBD1 (6 bases). From germline, CDR1 is LGHNA and CDR2 YNFKEQ. V was trimmed by 4 bases and J by 5 bases, leaving 17 bases between them. This CDR3 spans 15 amino acids.

The chain employs TRBV24-1 and TRBJ2-4; D remains ambiguous. V shed 3 bases and J shed 1 base, with 12 bases lying between them. The CDR3 spans 16 residues. Germline values: CDR1 KGHDR, CDR2 SFDVKD. Written as DNA, the CDR3 is TGTGCCACCAGTGATCCAGGCATGGGGGCCAAAAACATTCAGTACTTC. Protein: CATSDPGMGAKNIQYF.

CDR3 sequence reads: CASSFGDRDYYGYTF. The CDR3 bases are TGTGCCAGCAGTTTTGGGGACAGGGACTACTATGGCTACACCTTC. The chain recombines TRBV27 with TRBJ1-2, with 9 positions matching TRBD1. The germline CDR1 and CDR2 sequences are MNHEY and SMNVEV (reference sequence). Unmatched junction bases numbered 5, after V lost 3 bases and J lost 3 bases. CDR3 size: 15 residues.

There are a few counts of this clone. Other DNA sequences in this specimen translate into the identical CDR3. The genes are TRBV30 and TRBJ1-5, with D unresolved. Germline V CDR1 and CDR2: GTSNPN, SVGIG (reference sequence). The V gene lost 4 bases and the J gene lost 0 bases, with 7 bases spanning the gap. The CDR3 is 13 amino acids. CDR3: CAWTADSNQPQHF. The DNA of the CDR3 is TGTGCCTGGACAGCTGATAGCAATCAGCCCCAGCATTTT.

This clone was observed a handful of times. The V call is TRBV7-8, the J call TRBJ1-1; 10 bases line up with TRBD1. Germline CDR1 reads SGHVS; CDR2 reads FQNEAQ. The trim removed 3 bases at V and 1 base at J, leaving 8 bases unmatched. The CDR3 loop spans 17 amino acids. CDR3 bases: TGTGCCAGCAGCTTTCCGGGACAGGGGAGGCGGAACACTGAAGCTTTCTTT. Its protein product is CASSFPGQGRRNTEAFF.